A selection of T cell receptor beta chains follows, all from one sample in a study of blood T cell repertoires in COVID-19. Profiling relied on immunoSEQ multiplex PCR, and the TCRdb table lists in-frame clones only, not all of them. The sample has 50,000 to 65,000 clones, about four fifths seen once. The sequenced material came from peripheral blood. Every receptor here comes from a woman aged 45-65 years with active or convalescent COVID-19. CDR3s include the opening cysteine and the closing phenylalanine or tryptophan. A D gene is named only where the DNA matches it firmly. Some rows mark clone size as missing; the rest say once, few, many or name a class of expanded clone.

size	V	D	length	J	CDR3	DNA
NA	TRBV30	NA	17	TRBJ1-3	CAWRLFSQGSSGNTIYF	TGTGCCTGGAGATTATTCTCCCAGGGGAGCTCTGGAAACACCATATATTTT
NA	TRBV18	NA	13	TRBJ2-4	CASWGPEKNIQYF	TGTGCCAGCTGGGGCCCTGAGAAAAACATTCAGTACTTC
NA	TRBV6-5	NA	15	TRBJ1-5	CASNSLDRINQPQHF	TGTGCCAGCAACTCTCTCGACAGGATCAATCAGCCCCAGCATTTT
NA	TRBV5-6	NA	15	TRBJ1-2	CASSLQQLPGGGYTF	TGTGCCAGCAGCTTGCAACAGCTCCCCGGGGGTGGCTACACCTTC
few	TRBV2	TRBD1	14	TRBJ2-7	CASSDRTGGYEQYF	TGTGCCAGCAGTGATAGGACAGGGGGCTACGAGCAGTACTTC
NA	TRBV9	TRBD1	17	TRBJ2-6	CASSVATGVGGANVLTF	TGTGCCAGCAGCGTAGCAACAGGGGTTGGCGGGGCCAACGTCCTGACTTTC
NA	TRBV5-4	TRBD2	16	TRBJ2-1	CASSAGGLAGSREQFF	TGTGCCAGCAGCGCGGGGGGACTAGCGGGATCTAGGGAGCAGTTCTTC
NA	TRBV5-4	TRBD1	14	TRBJ1-4	CASSRQGGDEKLFF	TGTGCCAGCAGCCGACAGGGGGGGGATGAAAAACTGTTTTTT
few	TRBV6-5	NA	13	TRBJ2-7	CASRGPRPYEQYF	TGTGCCAGCAGGGGCCCCCGGCCCTACGAGCAGTACTTC
NA	TRBV5-5	TRBD1	15	TRBJ2-1	CASSPRQGKNNEQFF	TGTGCCAGCAGTCCCCGACAGGGGAAAAACAATGAGCAGTTCTTC